This T cell receptor beta chain derives from a study of blood T cell repertoires in COVID-19. Study-wide context: The United States, Italy and Spain supplied acute and convalescent COVID-19 samples. The cDNA or gDNA used as material had been derived from T cells, B-cell-depleted T cells, or PBMCs.

The CDR3 consists of 16 residues. Germline V gives CDR1 MNHEY, CDR2 SMNVEV (reference sequence). The V segment lost 6 bases and the J segment 5 bases; nucleotides outside the gene matches: 13. Original methodology: Nucleated cell counts were estimated from reference gene primer amplification. Sequenced by immunoSEQ multiplex PCR; TCRdb stores in-frame clones only, minus some. The D gene and trimming were derived from the DNA, and the V and J assignments and clone size from that table. The sample records tens of thousands of clones, about 80% being singletons. This rearrangement joins TRBV27 to TRBJ2-5, with 9 bases lining up with TRBD2. The sequence came from a human donor in a cohort sampled during active COVID-19. Material for sequencing was peripheral blood. The CDR3 is CASRRERGVRLETQYF. Here the CDR3 DNA reads TGTGCCAGCAGAAGGGAGCGGGGGGTAAGGTTGGAGACCCAGTACTTC.